This T cell receptor (beta chain) was identified in a study of post-analysis software for immune sequencing data. For this clonotype: Its antigen remains unknown.

Unique-molecular-identifier-tagged TCR beta cDNA libraries were used. TCRdb independently ran MiXCR on the PCR reads; one entry per CDR3 protein. The table has 450,000 to 700,000 distinct CDR3 sequences, 44% seen once. The CDR3 is made up of 16 amino acids. Germline assignment: CDR1 MDHEN and CDR2 SYDVKM. With V trimmed by 1 base and J by 4 bases, 5 bases remained unmatched. Study-wide results and limits: Roughly five TRBV segments were more frequent in patients than controls; TRBV5-6, TRBV5-1 and TRBV20-1 belonged to this group. Strong same-batch co-clustering of samples appeared with F measure clustering.

Sequencing was carried out using blood. The V and J genes are TRBV28 and TRBJ2-5; 11 nucleotides match TRBD2. The TCR sequence derives from a girl between 5 and 17 years old with multiple sclerosis. The CDR3 here is CASSLSLAGGLETQYF. For the CDR3, the DNA is TGTGCCAGCAGTTTATCTCTAGCGGGGGGCTTAGAGACCCAGTACTTC.